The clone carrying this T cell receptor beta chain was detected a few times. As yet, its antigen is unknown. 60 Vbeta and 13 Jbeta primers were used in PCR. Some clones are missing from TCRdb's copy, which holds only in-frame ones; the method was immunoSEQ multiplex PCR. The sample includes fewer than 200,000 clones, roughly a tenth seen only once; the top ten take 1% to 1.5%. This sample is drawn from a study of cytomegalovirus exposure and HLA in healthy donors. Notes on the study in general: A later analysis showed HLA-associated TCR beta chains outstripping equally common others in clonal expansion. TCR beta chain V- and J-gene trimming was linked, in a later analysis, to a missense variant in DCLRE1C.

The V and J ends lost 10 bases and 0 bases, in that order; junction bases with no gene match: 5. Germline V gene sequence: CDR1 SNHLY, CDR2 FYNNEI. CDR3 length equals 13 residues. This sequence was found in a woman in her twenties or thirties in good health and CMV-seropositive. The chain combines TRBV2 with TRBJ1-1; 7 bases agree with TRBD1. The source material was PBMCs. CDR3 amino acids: CANAQGLNTEAFF. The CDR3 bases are TGTGCCAACGCACAGGGGTTGAACACTGAAGCTTTCTTT.